A single sample is the source of the 9 T cell receptor beta chains below, sequenced in a study of cytomegalovirus exposure and HLA in healthy donors. In the PCR, 60 Vbeta and 13 Jbeta primers were used. TCRdb keeps only in-frame clones here, not all; method: immunoSEQ multiplex PCR. The table records about 140,000 clones, about two thirds of them present only once. The specimen was PBMCs. These receptors all come from a woman aged 55-75 years in good health and CMV-seropositive.

Written as DNA, the CDR3 is TGTGCCAGCAGCCAAGGGAGAGACAGAGGAAACACCATATATTTT. Protein product: CASSQGRDRGNTIYF. This rearrangement joins TRBV4-2 to TRBJ1-3; perhaps TRBD1 as D (5 bases). This CDR3 is 15 amino acids long. CDR1 is LGHNA, CDR2 YNFKEQ, per germline. Trimming pared 1 base from V and 4 bases from J, leaving 11 bases between.

The genes are TRBV15 and TRBJ1-2, with D uncertain. The CDR3 loop spans 12 amino acids. Deletions cut 6 bases from V and 8 bases from J, with 13 bases between. CDR1 is LNHNV, CDR2 YYDKDF, per germline (reference sequence). CDR3 sequence reads: CATSQEGWGYTF. The CDR3 DNA reads TGTGCCACCAGTCAGGAAGGCTGGGGCTACACCTTC.

The chain recombines TRBV28 with TRBJ2-1; unclear D gene. The CDR3 has 11 residues. The germline CDR1 and CDR2 sequences are MDHEN and SYDVKM. The V and J ends lost 4 bases and 11 bases respectively, with 9 bases between them. CDR3 sequence reads: CASSSETKQFF. Written as DNA, the CDR3 is TGTGCCAGCAGTTCGGAGACGAAGCAGTTCTTC.

This chain joins TRBV6-4 and TRBJ1-2; TRBD1 aligns across 11 bases. V dropped 0 bases and J dropped 4; count of bases not matched to a gene: 4. This CDR3 has 16 residues. CDR1 and CDR2 (germline): MRHNA, SNTAGT. The CDR3 nucleotides read TGTGCCAGCAGTGACTCTCGGACAGGGGGCGTCTATGGCTACACCTTC. Its translation is CASSDSRTGGVYGYTF.

This clone has a single count. The chain uses TRBV4-2 and TRBJ2-7; 10 nucleotides align to TRBD2. V lost 1 base, J lost 2 bases, and 5 bases stayed unmatched. Germline CDR1 reads LGHNA; CDR2 reads YNFKEQ. The CDR3 loop spans 16 amino acids. CDR3 DNA sequence: TGTGCCAGCAGCCAAGTGGGCCTAGCGGGAGCCTACGAGCAGTACTTC. Amino acids: CASSQVGLAGAYEQYF.

CDR3 sequence reads: CASSLGTIPGGNTIYF. The CDR3 DNA reads as TGTGCCAGCAGCTTGGGGACAATACCCGGTGGAAACACCATATATTTT. The chain joins TRBV5-5 to TRBJ1-3, with D maybe TRBD1 (5 bases). V shed 0 bases and J shed 3 bases, with 13 bases lying between them. The CDR3 spans 16 residues. Germline CDR1 SGHKS, CDR2 YYEKEE (reference sequence).

The chain has TRBV5-1 and TRBJ2-3; D is ambiguous. V lost 3 bases to trimming and J lost 0 bases, with 5 bases between them. The CDR3 loop spans 13 amino acids. The V gene's germline CDR1 is SGHRS and CDR2 YFSETQ. DNA of the CDR3: TGCGCCAGCAGCTCACTAAGCACAGATACGCAGTATTTT. As protein: CASSSLSTDTQYF.

The rearrangement uses TRBV5-1 and TRBJ2-1; TRBD2 agrees at 7 bases. Trimming removed 0 bases from V and 4 bases from J; junction bases left unmatched: 4. CDR3 length: 15 residues. Germline CDR1 SGHRS, CDR2 YFSETQ. The CDR3: CASSLGGREYNEQFF. CDR3 sequence (DNA): TGCGCCAGCAGCTTGGGCGGGAGAGAGTACAATGAGCAGTTCTTC.

The chain couples TRBV9 to TRBJ2-1; weak D call: TRBD2 (5 bases). CDR1 is SGDLS and CDR2 is YYNGEE in the germline V gene. V was trimmed by 4 bases and J by 0 bases, leaving 14 bases between them. The CDR3 has 16 residues. DNA of the CDR3: TGTGCCAGCAGCCCGGCCTTTGGGAGCTCCTACAATGAGCAGTTCTTC. This gives the protein CASSPAFGSSYNEQFF.